This TCR beta chain was captured in a study of blood T cell repertoires in COVID-19. The overall study: The analysed material was cDNA or gDNA that came from T cells, B-cell-depleted T cells, or PBMCs.

Germline V gene sequence: CDR1 SGHVS, CDR2 FQNEAQ. This CDR3 is built from 16 residues. Trimming cost V 7 bases and J 7 bases; bases outside gene matches: 14. Methods used by the authors: Estimation of nucleated cell counts relied on the amplification of reference gene primers. The table came from immunoSEQ multiplex PCR; TCRdb's copy has only in-frame clones and leaves some out. That table supplies the V and J calls and clone size; D and trimming were determined from the DNA. The sample has some 260,000 clones, 88% seen once. Seattle participants joined during active infection and were tracked over time.

The sample taken for sequencing was peripheral blood. This sequence was found in a woman between 65 and 79 years old with COVID-19, enrolled during active disease. V is TRBV7-8 and J is TRBJ2-7, with TRBD1 matching over 12 bases. The CDR3 DNA reads as TGTGCCAGCACCAAGAAGGCCGGGACAGGGGGCAGGGAGCAGTACTTC. Translating it yields CASTKKAGTGGREQYF.